This T cell receptor beta chain was observed in a study of T-cell memory formation after mild COVID-19. Study overall: TCR clusters mostly belonged to single donors. Regarding the study as a whole: The SARS-CoV-2 specificity of second-wave clones reaching peak at day 37 remained unverified. Most CD4+ clones that shrank were in CM and EM, while CD8+ ones turned up in EMRA.

To note about this clonotype: Antigen specificity is unknown.

The CDR3 loop spans 15 amino acids. Germline CDR1 SGHTA, CDR2 FQGNSA. The V and J ends lost 1 base and 5 bases respectively, with 14 bases between them. MiXCR, applied by TCRdb to the 5' RACE reads, yields one record per CDR3 protein. The sample lists around 340,000 distinct CDR3 sequences; 13% to 15% were seen once. The receptor's source is a young man who had mild COVID-19 (a few samples of this study predate the infection). Cell type and time point are not known. Material for sequencing was PBMCs or a T cell subset sorted from them (not recorded which). V usage is TRBV7-2 and J usage is TRBJ1-1, with D perhaps matching TRBD1 (6 bases). The CDR3 bases are TGTGCCAGCAGCTTAGTCGGGGGCGCGGTGACTGAAGCTTTCTTT. Encoded protein: CASSLVGGAVTEAFF.